This T cell receptor (beta chain) was identified during a study of blood T cell repertoires in COVID-19. The length of the CDR3 is 17 residues. With 6 bases clipped from V and 7 bases from J, the junction kept 13 bases outside the gene matches. Germline loops: CDR1 MNHEY, CDR2 SMNVEV (reference sequence). In the study's own analysis: Researchers report that nucleated cell counts were estimated from reference gene primer amplification. Assay: immunoSEQ multiplex PCR; the TCRdb copy retains only in-frame clones and omits some. The V and J calls and the clone size are those of that table, but D and trimming were determined from the DNA. The sample carries roughly 400,000 clones, around nine tenths recorded once.

The sample was PBMCs or T cells enriched from blood (not recorded which). The genes are TRBV27 and TRBJ2-2, with TRBD1 identical over 11 bases. This receptor was identified in a woman under 30 who had been exposed to COVID-19. CDR3 sequence reads: CASRTRTGGEYGGELFF. CDR3 DNA: TGTGCCAGCAGGACACGGACAGGGGGCGAGTATGGCGGGGAGCTGTTTTTT.